Listed below are T cell receptor beta chains from one sample, sequenced in a study of identical twins. One entry per CDR3 protein results from TCRdb running MiXCR on the 5' RACE reads. The data show over 550,000 distinct CDR3 sequences, just over 7% seen once. This sample was also put to use in a study of yellow fever vaccine responses in identical twins.

The sample comprised PBMCs. Receptors originate from a woman under 30 in good health. Both conserved end residues are part of each CDR3. A D gene is named only where the DNA matches it firmly. The size of a clone is reported for some rows only, either as once, few or many, or as a class for expanded clones.

V	D	J	size	DNA	CDR3
TRBV7-9	.	TRBJ2-1	many	TGTGCCAGCAGCCCTGTCTCAACCTCCTACAATGAGCAGTTCTTC	CASSPVSTSYNEQFF
TRBV29-1	TRBD1	TRBJ2-5	few	TGCAGCGTTGTTGGACAGGGCCAGGAGACCCAGTACTTC	CSVVGQGQETQYF
TRBV20-1	.	TRBJ2-1	many	TGCAGTGCTAGAGGACCCGGGACTGGAAGGTACAATGAGCAGTTCTTC	CSARGPGTGRYNEQFF
TRBV3-1	.	TRBJ2-1	few	TGTGCCAGCAGCCCTAATTCCCGAACCAATGAGCAGTTCTTC	CASSPNSRTNEQFF
TRBV20-1	.	TRBJ1-4	many	TGCAGTGCTAGAGTCGCTGCAACTAATGAAAAACTGTTTTTT	CSARVAATNEKLFF
TRBV20-1	.	TRBJ2-1	many	TGCAGTGCTGGACGACACCCGGGGAATGAGCAGTTCTTC	CSAGRHPGNEQFF
TRBV29-1	TRBD1	TRBJ2-1	.	TGCAGAGATCCAAACAGGGGACGTATCCAAACTTACAATGAGCAGTTCTTC	CRDPNRGRIQTYNEQFF
TRBV4-2	.	TRBJ2-2	many	TGTGCCAGCAGTCCTTCTGGGGTCCTCACCGGGGAGCTGTTTTTT	CASSPSGVLTGELFF
TRBV20-1	TRBD2	TRBJ2-3	few	TGCAGTGCTAGAGATAGACCTAGCGGGAGGACAGATACGCAGTATTTT	CSARDRPSGRTDTQYF
TRBV12-3/TRBV12-4	.	TRBJ2-1	.	TGTGCCAGCAGTTTACGGGGAAACGGCGAGCAGTTCTTC	CASSLRGNGEQFF
TRBV20-1	TRBD2	TRBJ2-1	few	TGCAGTGCAAATCAACTAGCGGGGGGCCTCCCATCCGAGTTCTTC	CSANQLAGGLPSEFF
TRBV4-1	TRBD2	TRBJ2-7	few	TGCGCCAGCAGCCCCGTAGCGGGACCCTACGAGCAGTACTTC	CASSPVAGPYEQYF
TRBV20-1	.	TRBJ1-4	.	TGCAGTGCTCGCCGACAAGCAACTAATGAAAAACTGTTTTTT	CSARRQATNEKLFF
TRBV4-1	.	TRBJ1-5	.	TGCGCCAGCAGCCAAGGAGGCGAGGGCCTCAATCAGCCCCAGCATTTT	CASSQGGEGLNQPQHF
TRBV15	TRBD2	TRBJ2-1	.	TGTGCCACCAGCAGAGCGACTAGCGGGAGTGATGAGCAGTTCTTC	CATSRATSGSDEQFF
TRBV6-1	.	TRBJ2-2	few	TGTGCCAGCGGCTCCATAAGGGCCCGGGGGCCAACCGGGGAGCTGTTTTTT	CASGSIRARGPTGELFF
TRBV10-3	TRBD2	TRBJ2-5	many	TGTGCCATCAGTGAGTCCGCGGGGGGCCAAGAGACCCAGTACTTC	CAISESAGGQETQYF
TRBV7-6	.	TRBJ1-2	many	TGTGCCAGCGGTGGGGGAACCTATGGCTACACCTTC	CASGGGTYGYTF
TRBV3-1	TRBD1	TRBJ2-5	.	TGTGCCAGCAGCCACCAGACAGGGGGCAGGGAGACCCAGTACTTC	CASSHQTGGRETQYF
TRBV15	TRBD2	TRBJ2-3	many	TGTGCCACCGCTATTGGTAGCGGGATGCGCACAGATACGCAGTATTTT	CATAIGSGMRTDTQYF
TRBV12-3/TRBV12-4	TRBD2	TRBJ2-1	.	TGTGCCAGCAGTTCCCAGGGTTCCGCGGGGGGGCCGGTGTATGAGCAGTTCTTC	CASSSQGSAGGPVYEQFF
TRBV4-2	TRBD2	TRBJ2-3	many	TGTGCCAGCAGCCAAGGGCTAGCGGGGGGCACAGATACGCAGTATTTT	CASSQGLAGGTDTQYF
TRBV2	.	TRBJ2-2	few	TGTGCCAGCAGTGATCCCGCTGAGAACACCGGGGAGCTGTTTTTT	CASSDPAENTGELFF
TRBV7-6	.	TRBJ1-1	many	TGTGCCAGCAGCTTAGCGAGTGGGGGGAACACTGAAGCTTTCTTT	CASSLASGGNTEAFF
TRBV5-6	TRBD2	TRBJ2-7	many	TGTGCCAGCACCCTTACTGGCGGGGGGAGCTACGAGCAGTACTTC	CASTLTGGGSYEQYF
TRBV20-1	.	TRBJ1-5	many	TGCAGTGCTAGTCCGGGGAGCAATCAGCCCCAGCATTTT	CSASPGSNQPQHF
TRBV10-3	TRBD2	TRBJ2-3	many	TGTGCCATCAGTAACCGACTAGCGGGAGAAGATACGCAGTATTTT	CAISNRLAGEDTQYF
TRBV20-1	TRBD1	TRBJ2-2	few	TGCAGTGCTAGAGATCCGGGACAGGGGGCCGGGGAGCTGTTTTTT	CSARDPGQGAGELFF
TRBV24-1	TRBD1	TRBJ2-2	many	TGTGCCACCAGTAAACCGACAGGGACCGGGGAGCTGTTTTTT	CATSKPTGTGELFF
TRBV20-1	TRBD1	TRBJ1-5	.	TGCAGTGCTGCCCCCTCGGGACAGGGGAATCAGCCCCAGCATTTT	CSAAPSGQGNQPQHF
TRBV5-5	TRBD1	TRBJ2-1	.	TGTGCCAGCAGCCAAGGACAGGGAATGGACAATGAGCAGTTCTTC	CASSQGQGMDNEQFF
TRBV15	.	TRBJ1-1	many	TGTGCCACCAGCAGAGATCGTAGTGTGGGTTACACTGAAGCTTTCTTT	CATSRDRSVGYTEAFF
TRBV5-1	.	TRBJ1-4	many	TGCGCCAGCAGCTTGGGCCCTACGGGGGTCGCAAATGAAAAACTGTTTTTT	CASSLGPTGVANEKLFF
TRBV29-1	.	TRBJ2-1	few	TGCAGCGTTCAGGATCTAAGGGCAGGCTCCTACAATGAGCAGTTCTTC	CSVQDLRAGSYNEQFF
TRBV20-1	.	TRBJ1-1	.	TGCAGTGCTAGGGTTGAGATCGTAACTGAAGCTTTCTTT	CSARVEIVTEAFF
TRBV6-5	TRBD2	TRBJ2-3	many	TGTGCCAGCAGTTACGGGGGGACTAGCGTGCAGTATTTT	CASSYGGTSVQYF
TRBV5-1	.	TRBJ1-1	many	TGCGCCAGCAGCCCGTTACCTGGGAACACTGAAGCTTTCTTT	CASSPLPGNTEAFF
TRBV5-1	TRBD2	TRBJ2-5	.	TGCGCCAGCAGCTTGGGGTCTAGCGGTCTCAAAGAGACCCAGTACTTC	CASSLGSSGLKETQYF
TRBV15	.	TRBJ2-1	few	TGTGCCACCAGCAGAGACGGGCCCCCCTCCTACAATGAGCAGTTCTTC	CATSRDGPPSYNEQFF
TRBV18	TRBD1	TRBJ2-7	.	TGTGCCAGCTCACCTTCACCCGGGACAGGGATCGCCTACGAGCAGTACTTC	CASSPSPGTGIAYEQYF
TRBV3-1	TRBD2	TRBJ2-1	.	TGTGCCAGCAGCCAATCGGCCGGGGGGTGGGGGTTC	CASSQSAGGWGF
TRBV14	.	TRBJ1-1	.	TGTGCCAGCAGCCAAGCTGAGGGGCGGGAAGCTTTCTTT	CASSQAEGREAFF
TRBV18	TRBD2	TRBJ2-1	.	TGTGCCAGCTCACCCCCGGGTAGCGGGAACTCCTACAATGAGCAGTTCTTC	CASSPPGSGNSYNEQFF
TRBV12-3/TRBV12-4	.	TRBJ2-4	many	TGTGCCAGCAGTCCGAGGGTTTCCAAAAACATTCAGTACTTC	CASSPRVSKNIQYF
TRBV12-3/TRBV12-4	.	TRBJ1-1	many	TGTGCCAGCAGTACCACAACGAACACTGAAGCTTTCTTT	CASSTTTNTEAFF
TRBV29-1	TRBD2	TRBJ2-1	few	TGCAGCGTTGAAGGGCTAGCGGGGAGGCAGTTCTTC	CSVEGLAGRQFF
TRBV12-3/TRBV12-4	TRBD1	TRBJ2-6	.	TGTGCCAGCAGTCCGCCGACAGGGCGGGCAGGGGCCAACGTCCTGACTTTC	CASSPPTGRAGANVLTF
TRBV15	TRBD1	TRBJ1-5	few	TGTGCCACCAGCAGAGATGAAGGGGGCAGCAATCAGCCCCAGCATTTT	CATSRDEGGSNQPQHF
TRBV24-1	TRBD1	TRBJ2-1	few	TGTGCCACCAGTGACTTACCACAGGGGGCCAATTACAATGAGCAGTTCTTC	CATSDLPQGANYNEQFF
TRBV20-1	.	TRBJ2-1	few	TGCAGTGCTACTCCGGGGTCCCCAAGCTCCTACAATGAGCAGTTCTTC	CSATPGSPSSYNEQFF
TRBV27	.	TRBJ2-3	many	TGTGCCAGCAGTTCCCGACTGGGTGGGTCAGATACGCAGTATTTT	CASSSRLGGSDTQYF
TRBV29-1	TRBD2	TRBJ2-1	many	TGCAGCGTTGTAAGACCCGTGGTGTCTAGCGGGAGGTGGGATGAGCAGTTCTTC	CSVVRPVVSSGRWDEQFF
TRBV25-1	TRBD1	TRBJ1-2	few	TGTGCCAGCACCCCTTTCGGACAGGGAGGGGGCTACACCTTC	CASTPFGQGGGYTF
TRBV3-1	TRBD2	TRBJ2-1	many	TGTGCCAGCAGCCCCCTAGGAGCGGGAGGGCGCAATGAGCAGTTCTTC	CASSPLGAGGRNEQFF
TRBV7-8	TRBD2	TRBJ2-3	few	TGTGCCAGCAGCCCTCTCAGCGGGAGGAGCACAGATACGCAGTATTTT	CASSPLSGRSTDTQYF
TRBV12-3/TRBV12-4	.	TRBJ2-7	.	TGTGCCAGCAGTGAGTACACAGCCTACGAGCAGTACTTC	CASSEYTAYEQYF
TRBV29-1	.	TRBJ2-3	many	TGCAGCGGAGGATTGGGGTTCGGCACAGATACGCAGTATTTT	CSGGLGFGTDTQYF
TRBV4-1	.	TRBJ1-1	many	TGCGCCAGCAGCCAAGAAGGGGCCTGGACCCTTGAAGCTTTCTTT	CASSQEGAWTLEAFF